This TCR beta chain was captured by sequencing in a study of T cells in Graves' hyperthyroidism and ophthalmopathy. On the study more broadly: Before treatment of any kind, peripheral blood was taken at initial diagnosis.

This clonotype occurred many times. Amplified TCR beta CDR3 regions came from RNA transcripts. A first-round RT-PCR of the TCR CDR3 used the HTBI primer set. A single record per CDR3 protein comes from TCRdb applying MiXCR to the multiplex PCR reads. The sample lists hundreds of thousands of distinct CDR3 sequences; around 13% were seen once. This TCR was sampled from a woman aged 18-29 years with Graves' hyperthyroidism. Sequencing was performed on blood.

The CDR3 DNA sequence: TGTGCCAGCAGGGTCACCCAGAATCAGCCCCAGCATTTT. Translation: CASRVTQNQPQHF. The chain recombines TRBV6-1 with TRBJ1-5; no reliable D call. The CDR3 has 13 residues. Trimming shortened V by 6 bases and J by 4 bases, and 10 bases separated the two germline ends. Germline V lookup: CDR1 MNHNS, CDR2 SASEGT.